This entry lists 20 T cell receptor beta chains sequenced from one sample in a study of cytomegalovirus exposure and HLA in healthy donors (dated by TCRdb to the late 2010s). Library method: the immunoSEQ multiplex PCR assay. For the multiplex PCR, a mixture combining 60 forward primers for TCR Vbeta segments and 13 reverse primers for TCR Jbeta segments was used. Sourced from immuneACCESS, this table was stored by TCRdb with only in-frame sequences that have V and J called. A share of the clones is absent; for the studies checked, an unresolved V gene accounts for under half, and the remainder has no known explanation. The sample data list about 100,000 clones, and roughly 72% of these were observed just once. The ten top clones hold around 7.4% of the sample. Sequenced sample: PBMCs. These receptors were obtained from a man aged 25 to 45 in good health and CMV-seronegative.

About this clone itself: At one end the junction does not follow the germline gene, possibly because of a read error. In the same sample, other DNA sequences code for this CDR3. The CDR3 protein is CASRGWRQGENTIYF. DNA of the CDR3: TGCGCCAGCAGGGGTTGGCGGCAGGGCGAAAACACCATATATTTT. V is TRBV6-1 and J is TRBJ1-3, with D possibly TRBD1 on 6 matching bases. The germline CDR1 and CDR2 sequences are MNHNS and SASEGT. The CDR3 covers 15 residues.

This clone came up once. The CDR3 sequence is CASSQDLARGVYNEQFF. Written as DNA, the CDR3 is TGTGCCAGCAGCCAAGATCTTGCGCGGGGGGTTTACAATGAGCAGTTCTTC. The genes are TRBV14 and TRBJ2-1; TRBD2 matches 8 bases. From germline, CDR1 is SGHDN and CDR2 FVKESK. With 0 bases clipped from V and 4 bases from J, the junction kept 8 bases outside the gene matches. CDR3 length: 17 amino acids.

The V call is TRBV11-2, the J call TRBJ1-5, with D hard to call. Trimming stripped 1 base from V and 1 base from J, with 8 bases between. CDR1 SGHAT and CDR2 FQNNGV come from the germline V gene. The CDR3 length is 15 residues. In DNA form, the CDR3 reads TGTGCCAGCAGCTTAGGACGCAGGAGCAATCAGCCCCAGCATTTT. It codes for CASSLGRRSNQPQHF.

The chain employs TRBV4-1 and TRBJ2-1, with TRBD1 identical over 8 bases. V lost 2 bases, J lost 3 bases, and 6 bases stayed unmatched. The germline V gene encodes CDR1 MGHRA and CDR2 YSYEKL. CDR3 length: 16 residues. This CDR3 reads CASSQRRRGHYNEQFF. CDR3 nucleotide sequence: TGCGCCAGCAGCCAAAGGCGCAGGGGGCACTACAATGAGCAGTTCTTC.

The CDR3 coding sequence is TGTGCCAGCAGATCGACAGGGAACGAGCAGTACTTC. This codes for CASRSTGNEQYF. The chain combines TRBV6-5 with TRBJ2-7, with TRBD1 matching over 7 bases. The trim removed 6 bases at V and 5 bases at J, leaving 4 bases unmatched. Germline lookup yields CDR1 MNHEY and CDR2 SVGAGI. This CDR3 is 12 amino acids long.

There are a few counts of this clone. The chain uses TRBV6-1 and TRBJ2-7; perhaps TRBD2 as D (6 bases). Looked up from germline, CDR1 is MNHNS and CDR2 is SASEGT. The V and J ends lost 7 bases and 4 bases respectively, with 17 bases between them. CDR3 size: 14 residues. CDR3: CASNLSEGIYEQYF. The CDR3 DNA sequence: TGTGCCAGCAATCTGTCGGAGGGGATTTACGAGCAGTACTTC.

The chain has TRBV5-1 and TRBJ2-7; 7 bases are a match to TRBD2. The CDR3 spans 16 residues. J was trimmed by 1 base and V by 0 bases; bases with no gene match: 7. Germline CDR1 SGHRS, CDR2 YFSETQ. The CDR3 here is CASSLGSGGSSYEQYF. CDR3 in DNA: TGCGCCAGCAGCTTGGGGTCCGGGGGGTCTTCCTACGAGCAGTACTTC.

The chain couples TRBV6-1 to TRBJ2-7; 9 bases align to TRBD1. The ends lost 8 bases at V and 3 bases at J; junction bases unmatched: 8. This CDR3 region has 14 residues. Germline V lookup: CDR1 MNHNS, CDR2 SASEGT. This CDR3 is CASPGQGVLYEQYF. Here the CDR3 DNA reads TGTGCCAGCCCGGGACAGGGAGTACTCTACGAGCAGTACTTC.

This sequence joins TRBV6-5 and TRBJ1-5, with TRBD1 matching over 11 bases. The germline gives CDR1 MNHEY, CDR2 SVGAGI. The CDR3 is 14 amino acids. J was trimmed by 6 bases and V by 6 bases; bases with no gene match: 4. The CDR3 DNA sequence: TGTGCCAGCAGCTCGGGACAGGGGGTTCAGCCCCAGCATTTT. This sequence encodes CASSSGQGVQPQHF.

This clone showed up just a few times. The gene calls are TRBV5-1 and TRBJ2-6; 7 bases match TRBD2. Trimming took 0 bases from V and 2 from J; bases not matched to a gene: 2. This CDR3 comprises 16 residues. Germline lookup yields CDR1 SGHRS and CDR2 YFSETQ. DNA of the CDR3: TGCGCCAGCAGCTTGGCCGCGGGGGCTGGGGCCAACGTCCTGACTTTC. Encoded protein: CASSLAAGAGANVLTF.

This sequence joins TRBV10-2 and TRBJ1-1, with D uncertain. V was trimmed by 5 bases and J by 4 bases, leaving 5 bases between them. The germline V gene has CDR1 WSHSY and CDR2 SAAADI. The CDR3 length is 11 residues. CDR3 coding DNA: TGCGCCAGCAGTCGGGGCACTGAAGCTTTCTTT. Its translation is CASSRGTEAFF.

The J gene is TRBJ1-1, the V gene TRBV7-9; 7 nucleotides match TRBD1. Germline V gene sequence: CDR1 SEHNR, CDR2 FQNEAQ (reference sequence). J gave up 1 base and V 4 bases, and 6 bases lay outside the gene matches. This CDR3 contains 15 residues. The CDR3 loop is CASSYFRDRNTEAFF. The DNA for the CDR3 is TGTGCCAGCAGCTACTTCCGGGACAGGAACACTGAAGCTTTCTTT.

V gene TRBV5-1 combines with J gene TRBJ2-5; TRBD2 agrees at 10 bases. Germline values: CDR1 SGHRS, CDR2 YFSETQ. Trimming at V came to 0 bases and at J to 2 bases, leaving 4 bases not matched to a gene. The length of the CDR3 is 16 residues. The CDR3 loop reads CASSLDSGRQQETQYF. The CDR3 DNA reads TGCGCCAGCAGCTTGGATAGCGGGAGGCAACAAGAGACCCAGTACTTC. The full variable domain, with the rest looked up from reference TRBV5-1 and TRBJ2-5, is KAGVTQTPRYLIKTRGQQVTLSCSPISGHRSVSWYQQTPGQGLQFLFEYFSETQRNKGNFPGRFSGRQFSNSRSEMNVSTLELGDSALYLCASSLDSGRQQETQYFGPGTRLLVL.

The chain is built from TRBV7-9 and TRBJ2-5; TRBD2 agrees at 8 bases. Germline lookup yields CDR1 SEHNR and CDR2 FQNEAQ (reference sequence). The CDR3 length is 14 residues. The J segment lost 1 base and the V segment lost 3 bases, leaving 1 base of the junction unmatched. The CDR3 DNA follows: TGTGCCAGCAGCTTCGCGGGGGGCCAAGAGACCCAGTACTTC. Residues: CASSFAGGQETQYF.

This clone was detected a few times. The gene calls are TRBV29-1 and TRBJ1-1; 10 bases are shared with TRBD1. The V gene end was trimmed by 4 bases and the J gene end by 7 bases; junction bases not matched to a gene: 3. CDR1 and CDR2 (germline): SQVTM, ANQGSEA. The CDR3 is 12 amino acids. CDR3 coding DNA: TGCAGCGTTGTGGGACAGGGGAGTGAAGCTTTCTTT. Translated: CSVVGQGSEAFF.

The chain recombines TRBV5-4 with TRBJ2-1, with D possibly matching TRBD2 (6 bases). The germline V and J ends were trimmed by 4 bases and 8 bases, with 10 bases remaining between them. Germline V gene lookup returns CDR1 SGHNT and CDR2 YYREEE (reference sequence). The CDR3 runs to 12 residues. CDR3 residues: CASSPGGYEQFF. The CDR3 region has the DNA TGTGCCAGCAGCCCCGGAGGGTATGAGCAGTTCTTC. Complete variable domain (other parts from reference TRBV5-4 and TRBJ2-1): ETGVTQSPTHLIKTRGQQVTLRCSSQSGHNTVSWYQQALGQGPQFIFQYYREEENGRGNFPPRFSGLQFPNYSSELNVNALELDDSALYLCASSPGGYEQFFGPGTRLTVL.

As concerns this clone: This sample includes further DNA sequences coding for the same CDR3. The rearrangement joins TRBV5-1 to TRBJ2-7, with 8 bases aligning to TRBD1. CDR3 length equals 15 residues. V shed 1 base and J 1 base; nucleotides not matched to a gene: 4. CDR1 and CDR2 from the germline V gene are SGHRS and YFSETQ. The CDR3 bases are TGCGCCAGCAGCTTGCTCCAGGGGGCTTCCTACGAGCAGTACTTC. Its protein is CASSLLQGASYEQYF. Drawing the rest from reference TRBV5-1 and TRBJ2-7, the complete variable domain is KAGVTQTPRYLIKTRGQQVTLSCSPISGHRSVSWYQQTPGQGLQFLFEYFSETQRNKGNFPGRFSGRQFSNSRSEMNVSTLELGDSALYLCASSLLQGASYEQYFGPGTRLTVT.

The chain joins TRBV9 to TRBJ2-7; TRBD2 is a possible D gene (5 bases). Germline loops: CDR1 SGDLS, CDR2 YYNGEE. The CDR3 covers 14 residues. V was cut by 7 bases and J by 3 bases, with 17 bases left in between. CDR3 sequence reads: CASSPGRGNYEQYF. The CDR3 DNA sequence: TGTGCCAGCTCGCCGGGAAGAGGGAACTACGAGCAGTACTTC.

This chain connects TRBV5-1 to TRBJ1-1; unclear D gene. Germline lookup yields CDR1 SGHRS and CDR2 YFSETQ. This CDR3 contains 15 residues. With 0 bases removed from V and 3 bases from J, the gap between germline ends came to 12 bases. The CDR3 spells CASSLASVSDTEAFF. The CDR3 DNA sequence: TGCGCCAGCAGCTTGGCCTCGGTCTCGGACACTGAAGCTTTCTTT.

V gene TRBV7-2 combines with J gene TRBJ2-2, with TRBD2 matching 8 bases. V dropped 5 bases and J dropped 6; count of bases not matched to a gene: 11. Germline CDR1 SGHTA, CDR2 FQGNSA. This CDR3 spans 16 amino acids. CDR3 loop: CASSQQVGGAAGELFF. The CDR3 DNA reads as TGTGCCAGCAGCCAACAGGTCGGGGGGGCCGCCGGGGAGCTGTTTTTT. Full variable domain (missing parts from reference TRBV7-2 and TRBJ2-2): GAGVSQSPSNKVTEKGKDVELRCDPISGHTALYWYRQSLGQGLEFLIYFQGNSAPDKSGLPSDRFSAERTGGSVSTLTIQRTQQEDSAVYLCASSQQVGGAAGELFFGEGSRLTVL.